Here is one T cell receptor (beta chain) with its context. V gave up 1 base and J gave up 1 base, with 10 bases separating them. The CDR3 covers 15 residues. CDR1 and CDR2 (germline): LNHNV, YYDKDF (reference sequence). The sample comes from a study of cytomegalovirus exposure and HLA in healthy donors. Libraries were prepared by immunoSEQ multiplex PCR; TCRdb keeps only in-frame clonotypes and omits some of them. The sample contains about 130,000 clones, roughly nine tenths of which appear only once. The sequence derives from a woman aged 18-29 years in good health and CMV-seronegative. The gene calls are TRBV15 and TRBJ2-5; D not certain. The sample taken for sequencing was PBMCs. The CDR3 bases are TGTGCCACCAGCAGAGTGCAGTCTGTCCAAGAGACCCAGTACTTC. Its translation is CATSRVQSVQETQYF.